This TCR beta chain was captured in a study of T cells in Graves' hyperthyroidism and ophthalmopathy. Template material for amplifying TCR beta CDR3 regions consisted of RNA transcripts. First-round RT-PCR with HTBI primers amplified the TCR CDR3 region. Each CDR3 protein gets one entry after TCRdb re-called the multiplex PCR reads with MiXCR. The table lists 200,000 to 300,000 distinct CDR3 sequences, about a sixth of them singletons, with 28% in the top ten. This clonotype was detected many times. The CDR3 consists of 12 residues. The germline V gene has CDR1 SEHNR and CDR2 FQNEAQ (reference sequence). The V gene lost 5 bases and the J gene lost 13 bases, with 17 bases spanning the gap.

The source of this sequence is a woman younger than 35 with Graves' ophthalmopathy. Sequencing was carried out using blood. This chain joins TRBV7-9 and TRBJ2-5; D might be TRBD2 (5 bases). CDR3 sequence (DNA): TGTGCCAGCAGCCTCACGAACGGGATCCTGTACTTC. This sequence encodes CASSLTNGILYF.